These 5 T cell receptor beta chains share one sample of origin, sequenced in a study of blood T cell repertoires in COVID-19. Clones were sequenced by immunoSEQ multiplex PCR, and TCRdb holds only the in-frame ones, with some missing. The top ten clones hold around 8% of a sample with some 46,000 clones, approximately 88% of them seen once. Sequencing was done on a sample of peripheral blood. These receptors were taken from a man aged 50-60 years with acute or convalescent COVID-19.

V usage is TRBV3-1 (or the pseudogene TRBV3-2) and J usage is TRBJ2-2, with TRBD1 identical over 9 bases. Germline loops: CDR1 LGHDT, CDR2 YNNKEL (reference sequence). Germline trimming cut 1 base from V and 5 bases from J; bases unmatched to any gene: 5. This CDR3 spans 16 amino acids. CDR3 loop: CASSQAGTGRTGELFF. The CDR3 DNA reads TGTGCCAGCAGCCAAGCGGGGACAGGGAGAACCGGGGAGCTGTTTTTT.

The chain links TRBV3-1 (or the pseudogene TRBV3-2) to TRBJ2-7, with no clear D. Trimming cost V 2 bases and J 5 bases, with 7 bases left between them. The CDR3 contains 12 residues. Germline loops: CDR1 LGHDT, CDR2 YNNKEL (reference sequence). DNA for the CDR3: TGTGCCAGCAGCCAAACGTCGGACGAGCAGTACTTC. Translated, it gives CASSQTSDEQYF.

The J gene is TRBJ1-5, the V gene TRBV18, with TRBD1 as a possible D gene (6 bases). This CDR3 contains 13 residues. Trimming shortened V by 3 bases and J by 5 bases, and 8 bases separated the two germline ends. Germline V CDR1 and CDR2: KGHSH, LQKENI. The CDR3 loop reads CASSPSGDQPQHF. The CDR3 DNA is TGTGCCAGCTCACCGTCAGGGGATCAGCCCCAGCATTTT.

The chain couples TRBV27 to TRBJ2-7, with 8 bases matching TRBD2. V trimming: 5 bases; J trimming: 6 bases; junction bases outside the gene matches: 6. The CDR3 contains 13 residues. The germline V gene encodes CDR1 MNHEY and CDR2 SMNVEV (reference sequence). The CDR3 sequence is CASSPLLAAEQYF. The CDR3 nucleotides read TGTGCCAGCAGTCCCTTACTAGCGGCCGAGCAGTACTTC.

The CDR3 region is CASSPDLAGLYNEQFF. DNA for the CDR3: TGTGCCAGCAGCCCAGACCTAGCGGGGCTCTACAATGAGCAGTTCTTC. The genes are TRBV4-2 and TRBJ2-1; 9 positions match TRBD2. In germline, CDR1 is LGHNA, CDR2 YNFKEQ. V lost 4 bases, J lost 3 bases, and 7 bases stayed unmatched. The CDR3 totals 16 residues.